This TCR beta chain was obtained from a study of control samples from healthy donors and cancer patients. This CDR3 comprises 14 residues. CDR1 and CDR2 from the germline V gene are MNHNY and SVGAGI (reference sequence). Trimming at V came to 6 bases and at J to 8 bases, leaving 6 bases not matched to a gene. The repertoire was sequenced with immunoSEQ multiplex PCR; TCRdb's copy has only in-frame clones and lacks some. This sample carries about 120,000 clones, approximately 90% of them seen once, and the ten largest clones take 3% to 4%. The sample taken for sequencing was blood. The sequence came from a man aged 35 to 55 in good health. The chain is built from TRBV6-6 and TRBJ1-5; 11 bases are shared with TRBD1. This chain's CDR3 is CASRSGTGGKPQHF. Here the CDR3 DNA reads TGTGCCAGCAGGAGTGGGACAGGGGGTAAGCCCCAGCATTTT.